Following are 28 T cell receptor beta chains from one sample sequenced in a study of shared clonotypes between healthy human individuals. Naive CD8 cells were CD45RO-negative, positively selected for CCR7, excluding terminally differentiated effector memory CD45RA+ cells. Libraries were prepared by immunoSEQ multiplex PCR; TCRdb keeps only in-frame clonotypes and omits some of them. The sample yields around 2.1 million clones, just over 90% seen once. Sequencing was carried out using naive CD8+ T cells from PBMCs. These receptors were collected from a man aged 18 to 30 in good health. Some clones in this sample may be carry-over from other donors' samples.

The CDR3 reads CSVVVRDRVILSTEAFF. The CDR3 coding sequence is TGCAGCGTTGTGGTCCGGGACAGGGTAATTTTGAGTACTGAAGCTTTCTTT. J is TRBJ1-1 and V is TRBV29-1; the match to TRBD1 covers 9 bases. The junction had 17 bases not matched to a gene; V was cut back by 4 bases and J by 5 bases. The CDR3 sequence is 17 residues long. Germline lookup yields CDR1 SQVTM and CDR2 ANQGSEA.

For this clone: This sample also contains other DNA sequences that code for the same CDR3. The CDR3 sequence is CASSLDRGSYEQYF. In nucleotides, the CDR3 is TGTGCCAGCAGCCTCGACAGGGGGTCCTACGAGCAGTACTTC. The rearrangement uses TRBV28 and TRBJ2-7, with 9 positions matching TRBD1. This CDR3 has 14 residues. The germline CDR1 and CDR2 sequences are MDHEN and SYDVKM. J was trimmed by 1 base and V by 6 bases; bases with no gene match: 4.

This clone occurred once. The chain couples TRBV5-1 to TRBJ2-7; TRBD2 agrees at 7 bases. V lost 0 bases, J lost 7 bases, and 7 bases stayed unmatched. Germline lookup yields CDR1 SGHRS and CDR2 YFSETQ. CDR3 length: 14 residues. This CDR3 is CASSLDGPGREQYF. In DNA form, the CDR3 reads TGCGCCAGCAGCTTGGACGGCCCCGGGAGGGAGCAGTACTTC.

The gene calls are TRBV27 and TRBJ2-7; 8 nucleotides align to TRBD1. Germline lookup yields CDR1 MNHEY and CDR2 SMNVEV (reference sequence). The length of the CDR3 is 17 residues. V lost 4 bases to trimming and J lost 0 bases; unmatched junction nucleotides: 11. Here the CDR3 reads CASSSGQVLGDSYEQYF. The CDR3 bases are TGTGCCAGCAGTTCGGGACAGGTACTAGGGGACTCCTACGAGCAGTACTTC.

The chain combines TRBV10-2 with TRBJ1-1; unclear D gene. Germline CDR1 is WSHSY and CDR2 is SAAADI. V was trimmed by 2 bases and J by 3 bases, leaving 7 bases between them. This CDR3 contains 13 residues. Here the CDR3 reads CASSEGKHTEAFF. CDR3 DNA sequence: TGCGCCAGCAGTGAGGGGAAGCACACTGAAGCTTTCTTT.

This clone appeared a single time. Other DNA variants within this sample encode the same CDR3. V usage is TRBV28 and J usage is TRBJ2-7, with 8 bases aligning to TRBD1. Trimming at V came to 4 bases and at J to 1 base, leaving 6 bases not matched to a gene. The CDR3 spans 15 residues. The germline V gene encodes CDR1 MDHEN and CDR2 SYDVKM. In DNA, the CDR3 is TGTGCCAGCAGTTCGGACAGGGAGGTGTCCTACGAGCAGTACTTC. Amino acids: CASSSDREVSYEQYF.

The V gene is TRBV11-2, the J gene TRBJ2-7, with 8 nucleotides matching TRBD2. V lost 1 base, J lost 5 bases, and 4 bases stayed unmatched. Germline V CDR1 and CDR2: SGHAT, FQNNGV. The CDR3 runs 14 residues. Written as DNA, the CDR3 is TGTGCCAGCAGCTTAGCCGCGGGGGGTCACGAGCAGTACTTC. This encodes CASSLAAGGHEQYF.

J is TRBJ2-4 and V is TRBV7-9, with a weak D call TRBD2 (5 bases). The CDR3 is 15 amino acids. V gave up 0 bases and J gave up 5 bases, with 11 bases separating them. Germline CDR1 and CDR2: SEHNR and FQNEAQ (reference sequence). The CDR3 loop reads CASSLAPGSQNIQYF. The CDR3 bases are TGTGCCAGCAGCTTAGCCCCGGGGAGCCAAAACATTCAGTACTTC.

The gene calls are TRBV7-9 and TRBJ1-2; 9 bases align to TRBD1. With V trimmed by 4 bases and J by 3 bases, 6 bases remained unmatched. The CDR3 has 15 residues. Germline V gene sequence: CDR1 SEHNR, CDR2 FQNEAQ (reference sequence). In DNA, the CDR3 is TGTGCCAGCAGCTCCACAGGGGGCAAGGACTATGGCTACACCTTC. Amino acid sequence: CASSSTGGKDYGYTF.

The chain is built from TRBV19 and TRBJ2-7; D call uncertain. The ends were cut back, 5 bases at V and 5 bases at J, with 13 bases in the middle. CDR3 length equals 13 residues. CDR1 is LNHDA and CDR2 is SQIVND in the germline V gene (reference sequence). The DNA of the CDR3 is TGTGCCAGTAGTTGGAATGGCCGGGACGAGCAGTACTTC. Protein sequence: CASSWNGRDEQYF.

This clone was counted a single time. V usage is TRBV7-9 and J usage is TRBJ1-1, with TRBD1 matching over 9 bases. Germline V gene data show CDR1 as SEHNR and CDR2 as FQNEAQ (reference sequence). V gave up 7 bases and J gave up 4 bases; unmatched junction bases: 7. The CDR3 totals 14 residues. CDR3 region: CASTTGGASTEAFF. The CDR3 bases are TGTGCCAGCACCACAGGGGGCGCGAGCACTGAAGCTTTCTTT.

This sequence joins TRBV9 and TRBJ2-7; D unresolved. V was clipped by 2 bases and J by 2 bases, with 14 bases between them. The CDR3 runs 15 residues. Germline lookup yields CDR1 SGDLS and CDR2 YYNGEE. The CDR3 sequence: CASSVGPTATYEQYF. The CDR3 region has the DNA TGTGCCAGCAGCGTTGGCCCTACCGCCACCTACGAGCAGTACTTC.

The J gene is TRBJ1-1, the V gene TRBV6-5; no definite D call. V was pared by 5 bases and J by 7 bases, with 11 bases between. Germline V lookup: CDR1 MNHEY, CDR2 SVGAGI. The CDR3 is made up of 12 amino acids. CDR3 residues: CASSPGRNEAFF. CDR3 nucleotides: TGTGCCAGCAGTCCTGGACGGAATGAAGCTTTCTTT.

The chain recombines TRBV27 with TRBJ2-7; D is perhaps TRBD2 (5 bases). This CDR3 is built from 13 residues. CDR1 is MNHEY and CDR2 is SMNVEV in the germline V gene (reference sequence). V lost 2 bases to trimming and J lost 6 bases, with 11 bases between them. This chain's CDR3 is CASSLTLVGEQYF. In DNA, the CDR3 is TGTGCCAGCAGTTTAACACTAGTGGGCGAGCAGTACTTC.

CDR3 protein: CASSLVGDNYNEQFF. In DNA form, the CDR3 reads TGTGCCAGCAGCTTAGTCGGGGACAACTACAATGAGCAGTTCTTC. The rearrangement joins TRBV5-8 to TRBJ2-1, with a weak D call TRBD1 (6 bases). This CDR3 contains 15 residues. The germline V gene encodes CDR1 SGHTS and CDR2 YDEGEE. The V gene lost 2 bases and the J gene lost 3 bases, with 12 bases spanning the gap.

This sequence joins TRBV6-1 and TRBJ1-2; no firm D call. This CDR3 is built from 14 residues. Trimming left V 7 bases short and J 3 bases short, with 15 bases between. The germline gives CDR1 MNHNS, CDR2 SASEGT. The CDR3, as DNA: TGTGCCAGCACCCCGGAGGAGGGAGACTATGGCTACACCTTC. Translation: CASTPEEGDYGYTF.

This clone appeared a single time. The chain combines TRBV5-5 with TRBJ2-7; D is possibly TRBD1 or TRBD2 (5 bases each). V dropped 6 bases and J dropped 6 bases, with 10 bases sitting between them. CDR1 is SGHKS, CDR2 YYEKEE, per germline (reference sequence). This CDR3 is built from 11 residues. CDR3 nucleotides: TGTGCCAGCAACTATGGGGGCGAGCAGTACTTC. Its protein product is CASNYGGEQYF.

The V gene is TRBV7-6, the J gene TRBJ2-1; no definite D call. CDR1 and CDR2 from the germline V gene are SGHVS and FNYEAQ. Trimming left V 5 bases short and J 0 bases short, with 17 bases between. This CDR3 has 17 amino acids. CDR3: CASSRYPDSSSYNEQFF. CDR3 DNA sequence: TGTGCCAGCAGCCGATACCCGGATTCGAGCTCCTACAATGAGCAGTTCTTC.

V and J are TRBV19 and TRBJ1-2; D might be TRBD1 (6 bases). Germline V gene data show CDR1 as LNHDA and CDR2 as SQIVND (reference sequence). The CDR3 length is 19 residues. The V gene lost 1 base and the J gene lost 6 bases, with 27 bases spanning the gap. The CDR3 bases are TGTGCCAGTAGTATAGCCCCCCCGGGACACCCGCCTGGAAATGATGGCTACACCTTC. Its protein is CASSIAPPGHPPGNDGYTF.

As to this clone: Other DNA sequences in the sample encode the same CDR3. The V call is TRBV7-9, the J call TRBJ1-1; no clear D gene. Trimming cost V 4 bases and J 1 base, with 16 bases left between them. Germline V lookup: CDR1 SEHNR, CDR2 FQNEAQ (reference sequence). The CDR3 is 16 amino acids. The CDR3 spells CASSSPYRAQNTEAFF. DNA of the CDR3: TGTGCCAGCAGCTCCCCTTACCGGGCCCAGAACACTGAAGCTTTCTTT.

V and J are TRBV7-9 and TRBJ2-7; no definite D call. Germline loops: CDR1 SEHNR, CDR2 FQNEAQ (reference sequence). Trimming removed 5 bases from V and 1 base from J, with 15 bases in between. The CDR3 consists of 15 residues. The CDR3 sequence: CASSPGGLLSYEQYF. Here the CDR3 DNA reads TGTGCCAGCAGCCCAGGTGGCCTCCTTTCCTACGAGCAGTACTTC.

This clone was counted only a few times. The same CDR3 can be traced to other DNA sequences in this sample. The chain employs TRBV28 and TRBJ1-1; a weak D match, TRBD1 (6 bases). The germline V and J ends were trimmed by 6 bases and 4 bases, with 12 bases remaining between them. This CDR3 is 13 amino acids long. Germline values: CDR1 MDHEN, CDR2 SYDVKM. CDR3 amino acids: CASSPGEGTEAFF. CDR3 coding DNA: TGTGCCAGCAGCCCAGGGGAGGGCACTGAAGCTTTCTTT.

This chain uses TRBV29-1 with TRBJ2-3, with 8 positions matching TRBD1. Trimming cost V 0 bases and J 0 bases; bases outside gene matches: 5. The CDR3 is made up of 16 amino acids. CDR1 is SQVTM and CDR2 is ANQGSEA in the germline V gene. CDR3 amino acids: CSVEDQTGVSTDTQYF. CDR3 nucleotides: TGCAGCGTTGAAGATCAGACAGGGGTTAGCACAGATACGCAGTATTTT.

The rearrangement joins TRBV7-9 to TRBJ2-1; D may match TRBD1 or TRBD2 (5 bases each). Germline CDR1 and CDR2: SEHNR and FQNEAQ (reference sequence). With 7 bases removed from V and 5 bases from J, the gap between germline ends came to 15 bases. The CDR3 runs to 14 residues. In DNA, the CDR3 is TGTGCCAGCAACGTGAGGGGTCTCGACAATGAGCAGTTCTTC. Its protein is CASNVRGLDNEQFF.

The chain joins TRBV30 to TRBJ2-1; 7 bases agree with TRBD2. The CDR3 is made up of 14 amino acids. V lost 4 bases, J lost 2 bases, and 5 bases stayed unmatched. Looked up from germline, CDR1 is GTSNPN and CDR2 is SVGIG (reference sequence). CDR3 bases: TGTGCCTGGACTCCTAGCGGTACCTACAATGAGCAGTTCTTC. Translated, it gives CAWTPSGTYNEQFF.

The chain is built from TRBV6-5 and TRBJ2-7; TRBD2 matches 7 bases. V trimming: 2 bases; J trimming: 2 bases; junction bases outside the gene matches: 6. The germline gives CDR1 MNHEY, CDR2 SVGAGI. The CDR3 covers 15 residues. The CDR3 protein is CASSYIGGGTYEQYF. CDR3 coding DNA: TGTGCCAGCAGTTACATAGGCGGGGGAACCTACGAGCAGTACTTC.

The chain employs TRBV5-6 and TRBJ2-2; the match to TRBD2 covers 11 bases. The CDR3 totals 15 residues. Per the germline V gene, CDR1 is SGHDT and CDR2 is YYEEEE. V dropped 2 bases and J dropped 6; count of bases not matched to a gene: 3. CDR3 amino acids: CASSLLAGAAGELFF. In DNA form, the CDR3 reads TGTGCCAGCAGCTTACTAGCGGGAGCTGCCGGGGAGCTGTTTTTT.

The V call is TRBV27, the J call TRBJ2-7; 8 bases line up with TRBD1. This CDR3 region has 15 residues. V was pared by 8 bases and J by 0 bases, with 9 bases of the junction left unmatched. Germline CDR1 is MNHEY and CDR2 is SMNVEV (reference sequence). The CDR3 DNA sequence: TGTGCCAGCTGCATCGGGCAGGGGGCCTCCTACGAGCAGTACTTC. This codes for CASCIGQGASYEQYF.